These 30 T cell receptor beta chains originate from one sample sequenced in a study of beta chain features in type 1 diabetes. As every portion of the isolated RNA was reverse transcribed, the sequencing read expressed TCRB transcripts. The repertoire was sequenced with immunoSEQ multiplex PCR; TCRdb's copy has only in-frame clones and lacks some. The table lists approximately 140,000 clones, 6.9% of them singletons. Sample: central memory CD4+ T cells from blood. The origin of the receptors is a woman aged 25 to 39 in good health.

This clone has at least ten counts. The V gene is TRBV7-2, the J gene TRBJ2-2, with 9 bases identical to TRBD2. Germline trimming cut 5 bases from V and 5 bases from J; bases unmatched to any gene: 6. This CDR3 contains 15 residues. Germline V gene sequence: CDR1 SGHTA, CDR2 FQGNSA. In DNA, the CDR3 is TGTGCCAGCAGCCCCCCGCGGGGGGGGACCGGGGAGCTGTTTTTT. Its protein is CASSPPRGGTGELFF.

The CDR3 DNA is TGTGCCTGGAGTGTCGGTTGGTTACGGGAGCTGTTTTTT. Its translation: CAWSVGWLRELFF. The chain joins TRBV30 to TRBJ2-2; D remains ambiguous. The length of the CDR3 is 13 residues. Germline assignment: CDR1 GTSNPN and CDR2 SVGIG (reference sequence). V gave up 0 bases and J gave up 9 bases, with 11 bases separating them.

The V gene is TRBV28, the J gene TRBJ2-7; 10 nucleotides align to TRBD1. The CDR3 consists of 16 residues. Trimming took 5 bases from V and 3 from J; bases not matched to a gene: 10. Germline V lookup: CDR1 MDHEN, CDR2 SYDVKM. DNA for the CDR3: TGTGCCAGCAGTCTGGGACAGGGGCGGATACGCTACGAGCAGTACTTC. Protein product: CASSLGQGRIRYEQYF.

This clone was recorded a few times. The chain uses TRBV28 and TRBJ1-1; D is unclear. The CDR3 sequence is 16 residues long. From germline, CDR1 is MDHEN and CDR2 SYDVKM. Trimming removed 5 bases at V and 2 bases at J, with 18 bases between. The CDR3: CASSPTLEGSNTEAFF. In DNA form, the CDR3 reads TGTGCCAGCAGTCCCACATTAGAGGGCTCAAACACTGAAGCTTTCTTT. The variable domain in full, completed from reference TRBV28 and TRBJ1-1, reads DVKVTQSSRYLVKRTGEKVFLECVQDMDHENMFWYRQDPGLGLRLIYFSYDVKMKEKGDIPEGYSVSREKKERFSLILESASTNQTSMYLCASSPTLEGSNTEAFFGQGTRLTVV.

The CDR3 DNA reads TGTGCCAGCAGTCCAACTAGTGGTTGGCAGTTCTTC. Protein: CASSPTSGWQFF. The J gene is TRBJ2-1, the V gene TRBV28; D may be TRBD2 (5 bases). The germline V and J ends were trimmed by 5 bases and 12 bases, with 14 bases remaining between them. The CDR3 consists of 12 residues. Germline values: CDR1 MDHEN, CDR2 SYDVKM. Based on the CDR3 plus reference TRBV28 and TRBJ2-1, the full variable domain is DVKVTQSSRYLVKRTGEKVFLECVQDMDHENMFWYRQDPGLGLRLIYFSYDVKMKEKGDIPEGYSVSREKKERFSLILESASTNQTSMYLCASSPTSGWQFFGPGTRLTVL.

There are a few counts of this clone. In nucleotides, the CDR3 is TGTGCCAGCAGTCAGACTAGCGGAGGGACCTACGAGCAGTACTTC. Its translation is CASSQTSGGTYEQYF. This sequence joins TRBV6-5 and TRBJ2-7; 9 bases are a match to TRBD2. Trimming took 5 bases from V and 2 from J; bases not matched to a gene: 7. Germline V CDR1 and CDR2: MNHEY, SVGAGI. The CDR3 loop spans 15 amino acids.

The CDR3 is CASSPVSSGSRETQYF. The CDR3 nucleotides are TGTGCCAGCTCACCAGTCAGTAGCGGGAGTCGAGAGACCCAGTACTTC. The chain uses TRBV18 and TRBJ2-5; 9 nucleotides match TRBD2. CDR3 length: 16 amino acids. The germline CDR1 and CDR2 sequences are KGHSH and LQKENI. The J segment lost 4 bases and the V segment lost 2 bases, leaving 8 bases of the junction unmatched.

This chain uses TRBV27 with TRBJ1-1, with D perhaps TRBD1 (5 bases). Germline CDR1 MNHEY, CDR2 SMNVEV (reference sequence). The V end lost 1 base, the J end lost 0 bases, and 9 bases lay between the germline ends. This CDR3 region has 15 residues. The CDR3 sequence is CASSLYTGMNTEAFF. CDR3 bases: TGTGCCAGCAGTTTATATACAGGCATGAACACTGAAGCTTTCTTT.

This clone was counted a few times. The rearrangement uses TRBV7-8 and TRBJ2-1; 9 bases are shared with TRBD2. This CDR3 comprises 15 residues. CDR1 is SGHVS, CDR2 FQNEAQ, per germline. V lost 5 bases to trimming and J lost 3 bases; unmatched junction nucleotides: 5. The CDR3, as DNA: TGTGCCAGCAGCCAAGCGGGAGGCTACTACAATGAGCAGTTCTTC. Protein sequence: CASSQAGGYYNEQFF. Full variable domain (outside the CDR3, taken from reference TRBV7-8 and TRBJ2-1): GAGVSQSPRYKVAKRGQDVALRCDPISGHVSLFWYQQALGQGPEFLTYFQNEAQLDKSGLPSDRFFAERPEGSVSTLKIQRTQQEDSAVYLCASSQAGGYYNEQFFGPGTRLTVL.

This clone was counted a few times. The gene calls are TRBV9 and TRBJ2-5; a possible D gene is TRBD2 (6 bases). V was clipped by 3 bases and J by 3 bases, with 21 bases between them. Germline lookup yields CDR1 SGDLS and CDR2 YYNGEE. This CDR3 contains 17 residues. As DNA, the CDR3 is TGTGCCAGCAGCGGCGGAGGAGGGGTGGGTTGGGAAGAGACCCAGTACTTC. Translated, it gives CASSGGGGVGWEETQYF.

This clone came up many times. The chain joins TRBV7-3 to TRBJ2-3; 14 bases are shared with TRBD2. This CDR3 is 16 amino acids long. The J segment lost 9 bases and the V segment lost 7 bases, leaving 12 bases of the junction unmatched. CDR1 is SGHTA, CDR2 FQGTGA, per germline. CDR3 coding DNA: TGTGCCAGCACTGACGGGACTAGCGGGAGTTTGGGAACGCAGTATTTT. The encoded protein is CASTDGTSGSLGTQYF.

The CDR3 reads CASSQDFQGGIQYF. Here the CDR3 DNA reads TGTGCCAGCAGCCAAGATTTCCAGGGCGGCATTCAGTACTTC. The genes are TRBV11-2 and TRBJ2-4, with D possibly matching TRBD1 (5 bases). Germline V gene data show CDR1 as SGHAT and CDR2 as FQNNGV. The CDR3 is 14 residues long. Trimming removed 5 bases at V and 9 bases at J, with 17 bases between.

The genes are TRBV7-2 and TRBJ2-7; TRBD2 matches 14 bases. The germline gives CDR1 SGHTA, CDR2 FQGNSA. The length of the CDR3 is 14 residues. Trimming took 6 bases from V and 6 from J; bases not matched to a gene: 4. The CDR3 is CASRRLAGGGEQYF. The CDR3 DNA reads TGTGCCAGCAGACGACTAGCGGGAGGGGGCGAGCAGTACTTC.

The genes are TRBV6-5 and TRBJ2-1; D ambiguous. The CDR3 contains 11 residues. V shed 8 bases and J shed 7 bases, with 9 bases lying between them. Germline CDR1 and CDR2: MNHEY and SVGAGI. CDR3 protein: CASAVRNEQFF. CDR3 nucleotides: TGTGCCAGCGCAGTTCGTAATGAGCAGTTCTTC.

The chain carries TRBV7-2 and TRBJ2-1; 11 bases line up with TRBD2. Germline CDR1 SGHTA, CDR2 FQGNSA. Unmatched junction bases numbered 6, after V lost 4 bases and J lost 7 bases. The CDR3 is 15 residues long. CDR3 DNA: TGTGCCAGCAGCTCGACTAGCGGGAAATGGAATGAGCAGTTCTTC. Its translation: CASSSTSGKWNEQFF.

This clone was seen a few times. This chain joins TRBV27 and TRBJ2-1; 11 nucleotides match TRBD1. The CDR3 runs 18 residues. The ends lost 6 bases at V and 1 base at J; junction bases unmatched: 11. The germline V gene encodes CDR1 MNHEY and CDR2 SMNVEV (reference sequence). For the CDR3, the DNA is TGTGCCAGCAGGGTCTACGGACAGGGGGCCTATTCCTACAATGAGCAGTTCTTC. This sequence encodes CASRVYGQGAYSYNEQFF.

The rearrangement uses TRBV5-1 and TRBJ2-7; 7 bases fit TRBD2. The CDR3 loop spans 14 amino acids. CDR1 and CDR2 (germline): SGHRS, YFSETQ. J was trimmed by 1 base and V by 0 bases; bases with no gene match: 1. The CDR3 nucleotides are TGCGCCAGCAGCTTGGGCGGGAGTTCCTACGAGCAGTACTTC. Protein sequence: CASSLGGSSYEQYF.

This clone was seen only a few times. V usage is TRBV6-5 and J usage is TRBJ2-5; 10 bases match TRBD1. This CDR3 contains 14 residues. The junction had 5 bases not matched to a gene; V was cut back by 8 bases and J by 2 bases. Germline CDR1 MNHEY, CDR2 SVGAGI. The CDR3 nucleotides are TGTGCCAGCCGGACAGGGGGGACGCAAGAGACCCAGTACTTC. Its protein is CASRTGGTQETQYF.

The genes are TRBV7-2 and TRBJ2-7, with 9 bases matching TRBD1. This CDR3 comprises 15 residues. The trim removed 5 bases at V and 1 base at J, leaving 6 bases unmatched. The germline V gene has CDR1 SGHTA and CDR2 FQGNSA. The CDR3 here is CASSSRTGASYEQYF. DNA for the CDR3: TGTGCCAGCAGCAGCAGGACAGGGGCATCCTACGAGCAGTACTTC.

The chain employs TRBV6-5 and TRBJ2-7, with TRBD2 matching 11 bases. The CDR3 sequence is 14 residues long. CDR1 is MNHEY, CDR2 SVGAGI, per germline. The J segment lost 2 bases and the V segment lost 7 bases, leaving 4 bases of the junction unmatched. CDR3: CASTSTSGTYEQYF. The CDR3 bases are TGTGCCAGCACCTCGACTAGCGGGACCTACGAGCAGTACTTC.

The CDR3 DNA follows: TGTGCCTGGAGTCGGACAGGGGGTGGATGGGGCACTGAAGCTTTCTTT. Translating it yields CAWSRTGGGWGTEAFF. The rearrangement uses TRBV30 and TRBJ1-1; 10 nucleotides match TRBD1. V was pared by 2 bases and J by 4 bases, with 10 bases of the junction left unmatched. CDR3 length equals 16 residues. Germline values: CDR1 GTSNPN, CDR2 SVGIG (reference sequence).

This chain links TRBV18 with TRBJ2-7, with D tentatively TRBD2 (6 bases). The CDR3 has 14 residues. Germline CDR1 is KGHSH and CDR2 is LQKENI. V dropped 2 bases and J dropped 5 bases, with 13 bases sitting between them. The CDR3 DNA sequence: TGTGCCAGCTCACCATCGCGGGATGGGAACGAGCAGTACTTC. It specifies CASSPSRDGNEQYF.

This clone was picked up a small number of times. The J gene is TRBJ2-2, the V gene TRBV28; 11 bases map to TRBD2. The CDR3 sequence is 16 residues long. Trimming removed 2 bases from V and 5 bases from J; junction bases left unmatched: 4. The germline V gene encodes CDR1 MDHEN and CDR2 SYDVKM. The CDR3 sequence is CASSLTSGSVTGELFF. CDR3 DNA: TGTGCCAGCAGTTTAACTAGCGGGAGCGTTACCGGGGAGCTGTTTTTT. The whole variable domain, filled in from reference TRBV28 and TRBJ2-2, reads DVKVTQSSRYLVKRTGEKVFLECVQDMDHENMFWYRQDPGLGLRLIYFSYDVKMKEKGDIPEGYSVSREKKERFSLILESASTNQTSMYLCASSLTSGSVTGELFFGEGSRLTVL.

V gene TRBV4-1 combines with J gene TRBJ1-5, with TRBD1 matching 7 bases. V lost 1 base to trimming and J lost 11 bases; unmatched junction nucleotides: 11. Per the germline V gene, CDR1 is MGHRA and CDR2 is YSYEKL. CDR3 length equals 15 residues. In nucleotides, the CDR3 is TGCGCCAGCAGCCAAGGGAGACAGGGAGAATCAGCCCAGCATTTT. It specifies CASSQGRQGESAQHF.

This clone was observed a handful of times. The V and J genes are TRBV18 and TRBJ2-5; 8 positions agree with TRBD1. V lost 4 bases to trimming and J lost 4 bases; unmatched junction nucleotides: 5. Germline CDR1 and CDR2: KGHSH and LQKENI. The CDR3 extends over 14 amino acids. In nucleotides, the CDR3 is TGTGCCAGCTCACGGACAGGGCGGGGAGAGACCCAGTACTTC. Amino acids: CASSRTGRGETQYF.

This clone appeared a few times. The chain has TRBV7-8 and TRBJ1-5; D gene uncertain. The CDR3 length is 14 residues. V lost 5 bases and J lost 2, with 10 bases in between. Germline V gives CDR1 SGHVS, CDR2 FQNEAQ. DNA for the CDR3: TGTGCCAGCAGCAAACCCGGGGGCAATCAGCCCCAGCATTTT. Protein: CASSKPGGNQPQHF. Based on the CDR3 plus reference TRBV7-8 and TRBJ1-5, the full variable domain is GAGVSQSPRYKVAKRGQDVALRCDPISGHVSLFWYQQALGQGPEFLTYFQNEAQLDKSGLPSDRFFAERPEGSVSTLKIQRTQQEDSAVYLCASSKPGGNQPQHFGDGTRLSIL.

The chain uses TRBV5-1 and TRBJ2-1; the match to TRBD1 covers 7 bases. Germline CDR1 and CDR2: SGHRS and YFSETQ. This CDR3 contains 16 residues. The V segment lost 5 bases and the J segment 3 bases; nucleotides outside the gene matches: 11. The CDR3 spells CASRGWEQGNYNEQFF. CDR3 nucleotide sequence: TGCGCCAGCAGAGGGTGGGAACAGGGGAACTACAATGAGCAGTTCTTC.

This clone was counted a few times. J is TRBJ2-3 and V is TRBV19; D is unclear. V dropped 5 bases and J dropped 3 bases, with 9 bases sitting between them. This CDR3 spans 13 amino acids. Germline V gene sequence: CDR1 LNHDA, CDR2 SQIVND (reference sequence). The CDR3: CASSVQATDTQYF. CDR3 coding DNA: TGTGCCAGTAGTGTGCAGGCGACAGATACGCAGTATTTT.

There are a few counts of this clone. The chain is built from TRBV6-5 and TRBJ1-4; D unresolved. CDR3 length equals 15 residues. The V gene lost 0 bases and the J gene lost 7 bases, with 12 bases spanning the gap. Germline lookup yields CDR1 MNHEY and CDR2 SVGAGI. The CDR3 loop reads CASSYSSGVGEKLFF. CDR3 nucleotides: TGTGCCAGCAGTTACTCGTCCGGGGTGGGTGAAAAACTGTTTTTT.

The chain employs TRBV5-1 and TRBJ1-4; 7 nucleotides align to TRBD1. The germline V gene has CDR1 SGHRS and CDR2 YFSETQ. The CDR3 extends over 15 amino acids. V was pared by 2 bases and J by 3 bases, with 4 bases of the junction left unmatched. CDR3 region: CASSFEGAANEKLFF. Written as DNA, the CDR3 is TGCGCCAGCAGCTTCGAGGGGGCAGCTAATGAAAAACTGTTTTTT. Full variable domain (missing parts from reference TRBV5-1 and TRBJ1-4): KAGVTQTPRYLIKTRGQQVTLSCSPISGHRSVSWYQQTPGQGLQFLFEYFSETQRNKGNFPGRFSGRQFSNSRSEMNVSTLELGDSALYLCASSFEGAANEKLFFGSGTQLSVL.